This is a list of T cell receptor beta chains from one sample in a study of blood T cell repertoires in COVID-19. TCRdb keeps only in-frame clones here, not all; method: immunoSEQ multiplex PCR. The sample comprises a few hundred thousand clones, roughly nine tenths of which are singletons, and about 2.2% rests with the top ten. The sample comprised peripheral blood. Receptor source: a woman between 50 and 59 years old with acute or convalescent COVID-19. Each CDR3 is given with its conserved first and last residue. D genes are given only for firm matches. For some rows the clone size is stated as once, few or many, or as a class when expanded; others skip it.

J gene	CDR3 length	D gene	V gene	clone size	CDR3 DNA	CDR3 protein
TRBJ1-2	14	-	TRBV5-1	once	TGCGCCAGCAGCTTGTTCACAGGCCCCTATGGCTACACCTTC	CASSLFTGPYGYTF
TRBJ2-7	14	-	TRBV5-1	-	TGCGCCAGCAGCTTGACCCAGTGGTCCTACGAGCAGTACTTC	CASSLTQWSYEQYF
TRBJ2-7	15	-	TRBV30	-	TGTGCCTGGAGTGGAGGAGGGACAGTTACCTACGAGCAGTACTTC	CAWSGGGTVTYEQYF
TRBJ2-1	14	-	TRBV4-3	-	TGCGCCAGCAGCCTCGCCTCGAACGGGTATGAGCAGTTCTTC	CASSLASNGYEQFF
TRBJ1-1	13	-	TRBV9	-	TGTGCCAGCAGCGTAGACCAGGGAACTGAAGCTTTCTTT	CASSVDQGTEAFF
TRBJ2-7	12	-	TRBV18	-	TGTGCCTCATCAGGGGTGGGCTACGAGCAGTACTTC	CASSGVGYEQYF
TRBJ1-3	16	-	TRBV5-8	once	TGTGCCAGCAGCGGAACTCAGGGTTTCTCTGGAAACACCATATATTTT	CASSGTQGFSGNTIYF
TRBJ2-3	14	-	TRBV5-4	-	TGTGCCAGCAGCTTGGATCGTTGGGAGGATACGCAGTATTTT	CASSLDRWEDTQYF
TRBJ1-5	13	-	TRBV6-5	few	TGTGCCAGCAGTTACTCAACTACGGGGCCCCAGCATTTT	CASSYSTTGPQHF
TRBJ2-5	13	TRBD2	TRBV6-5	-	TGTGCCACCCGAATAGCGGGGACGGAGACCCAGTACTTC	CATRIAGTETQYF
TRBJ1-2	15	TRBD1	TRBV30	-	TGTGCCTGGAGGGTACCTCCGGGACAGGGTTCGGGCTACACCTTC	CAWRVPPGQGSGYTF
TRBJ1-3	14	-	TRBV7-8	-	TGTGCCAGCACCCCAGGAGGCTCTGGAAACACCATATATTTT	CASTPGGSGNTIYF
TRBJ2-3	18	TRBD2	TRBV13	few	TGTGCCAGCAGCTCAAATTCTATTAGCGGGAGGGCCGCAGATACGCAGTATTTT	CASSSNSISGRAADTQYF
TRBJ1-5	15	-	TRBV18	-	TGTGCCAGCTCACCAAGGGAGCTAGATAATCAGCCCCAGCATTTT	CASSPRELDNQPQHF
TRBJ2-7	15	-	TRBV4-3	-	TGCGCCAGCAGCCAAGGCAGGGCCAGCTCCTACGAGCAGTACTTC	CASSQGRASSYEQYF
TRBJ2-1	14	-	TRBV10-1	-	TGCGCCAGCAGTGAGGGGCGGGCGGGTGATGAGCAGTTCTTC	CASSEGRAGDEQFF
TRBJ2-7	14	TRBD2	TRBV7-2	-	TGTGCCACCACCCGTATAGCGGGGAACTACGAGCAGTACTTC	CATTRIAGNYEQYF
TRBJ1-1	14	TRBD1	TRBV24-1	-	TGTGCCACCAGTGATTCAGGGGGTGCCACTGAAGCTTTCTTT	CATSDSGGATEAFF
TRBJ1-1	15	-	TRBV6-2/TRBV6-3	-	TGTGCCAGCAGTTCCGGTGCGGGGGCGAACACTGAAGCTTTCTTT	CASSSGAGANTEAFF
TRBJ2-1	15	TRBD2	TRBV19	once	TGTGCCAGTAGGAAAAGCGGGGGCTCCTACAATGAGCAGTTCTTC	CASRKSGGSYNEQFF
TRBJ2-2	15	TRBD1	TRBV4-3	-	TGCGCCAGCAGCCAAGAAGGACAGGGATCCGGGGAGCTGTTTTTT	CASSQEGQGSGELFF
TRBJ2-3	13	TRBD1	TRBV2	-	TGTGCCACCAGACAGGGGGCCACAGATACGCAGTATTTT	CATRQGATDTQYF
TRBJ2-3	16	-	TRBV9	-	TGTGCCAGCAGCCCCCGTTCGGGGGTAGGCACAGATACGCAGTATTTT	CASSPRSGVGTDTQYF
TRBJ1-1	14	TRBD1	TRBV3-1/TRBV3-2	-	TGTGCCAGCAGCCATGGGGACAGGGACACTGAAGCTTTCTTT	CASSHGDRDTEAFF
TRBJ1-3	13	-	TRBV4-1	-	TGCGCCAGCAGCCACGGGGCTGGAAACACCATATATTTT	CASSHGAGNTIYF
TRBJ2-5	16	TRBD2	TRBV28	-	TGTGCCAGCAGTTTAGAGGTAGCGGGGAAGGAGGAGACCCAGTACTTC	CASSLEVAGKEETQYF
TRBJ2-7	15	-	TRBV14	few	TGTGCCAGCAGCCTCCGGGACTCAAACTCCTACGAGCAGTACTTC	CASSLRDSNSYEQYF
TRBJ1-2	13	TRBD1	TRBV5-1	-	TGCGCCAGCAGCCCGGACAGGAGAGACGGCTACACCTTC	CASSPDRRDGYTF
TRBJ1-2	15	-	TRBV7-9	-	TGTGCCAGCAGCTTAGGCAGGGCGACGAACTATGGCTACACCTTC	CASSLGRATNYGYTF
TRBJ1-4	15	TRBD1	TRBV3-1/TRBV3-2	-	TGTGCCAGCAGCCATCCAAACAGGGGTAATGAAAAACTGTTTTTT	CASSHPNRGNEKLFF
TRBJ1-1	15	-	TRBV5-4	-	TGTGCCAGCAGCTTGGCCGAGAATCCCGGCACTGAAGCTTTCTTT	CASSLAENPGTEAFF
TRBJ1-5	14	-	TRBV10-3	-	TGTGCCATCAGCAATACAGGGACCAATCAGCCCCAGCATTTT	CAISNTGTNQPQHF
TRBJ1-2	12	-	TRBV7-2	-	TGTGCCAGCAGCTTAGGCGGCTATGGCTACACCTTC	CASSLGGYGYTF
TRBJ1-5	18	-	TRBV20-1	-	TGCAGTGCTAGTGGGACGGCGGGGACCTTCGGTAGCAATCAGCCCCAGCATTTT	CSASGTAGTFGSNQPQHF
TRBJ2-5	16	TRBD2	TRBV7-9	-	TGTGCCAGCAGCCCCTTCCCCTCCGGGAGGGAAGAGACCCAGTACTTC	CASSPFPSGREETQYF
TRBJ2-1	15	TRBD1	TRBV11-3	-	TGTGCCAGCAGCTTAGCTGGGACAGGGTACAATGAGCAGTTCTTC	CASSLAGTGYNEQFF
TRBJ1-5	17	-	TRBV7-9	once	TGTGCCAGCAGCTTAGGGGCCCTGGGGGAGGGGAATCAGCCCCAGCATTTT	CASSLGALGEGNQPQHF
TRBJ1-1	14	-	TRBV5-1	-	TGCGCCAGCAGCTTGGACAGATCCAACACTGAAGCTTTCTTT	CASSLDRSNTEAFF
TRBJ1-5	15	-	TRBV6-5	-	TGTGCCAGCAGAGACGGACAGTATAGCAATCAGCCCCAGCATTTT	CASRDGQYSNQPQHF
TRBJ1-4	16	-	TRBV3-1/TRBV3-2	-	TGTGCCAGCGCCCCTTCCCCGGGGAGGGTACGGGAAAAACTGTTTTTT	CASAPSPGRVREKLFF
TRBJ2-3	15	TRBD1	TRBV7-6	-	TGTGCCAGCAGCTTGCAAACAGGGGGAGGAGATACGCAGTATTTT	CASSLQTGGGDTQYF
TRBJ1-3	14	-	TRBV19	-	TGTGCCAGTAGTATAACAGGTCCTGGAAACACCATATATTTT	CASSITGPGNTIYF
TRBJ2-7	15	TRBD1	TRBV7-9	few	TGTGCCAGCAGCCGCCCCGGGACAGGTTTAAACGAGCAGTACTTC	CASSRPGTGLNEQYF
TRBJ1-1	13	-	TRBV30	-	TGTGCCTGGAGTGAGGAGGAGAACACTGAAGCTTTCTTT	CAWSEEENTEAFF
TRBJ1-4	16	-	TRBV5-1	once	TGCGCCAGCAGCTTAACAGGGCTGCTGGTTGGTGAAAAACTGTTTTTT	CASSLTGLLVGEKLFF
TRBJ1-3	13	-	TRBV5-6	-	TGTGCCAGCAGCTTGACGAGAGTAGACACCATATATTTT	CASSLTRVDTIYF
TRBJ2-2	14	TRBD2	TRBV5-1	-	TGCGCCAGCAGAGGGACTAGTCGGGCCGGGGAGCTGTTTTTT	CASRGTSRAGELFF
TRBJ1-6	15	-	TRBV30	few	TGTGCCTGGAGTGTAGGGGCAGAGCTTTGGTCACCCCTCCACTTT	CAWSVGAELWSPLHF
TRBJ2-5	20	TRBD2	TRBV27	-	TGTGCCAGCAGTCCCTGGGACGGATGGACTAGCGGGAGGAGGAAAGAGACCCAGTACTTC	CASSPWDGWTSGRRKETQYF
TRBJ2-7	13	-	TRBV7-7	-	TGTGCCAGTACGAGGGAAGGGGGCTACGAGCAGTACTTC	CASTREGGYEQYF
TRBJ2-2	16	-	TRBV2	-	TGTGCCAGCAGTATTTCTACCGGGGGTTACACCGGGGAGCTGTTTTTT	CASSISTGGYTGELFF
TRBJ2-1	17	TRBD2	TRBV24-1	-	TGTGCCACCAGTGGACCGACTAGCGGGAGTCTCAGTAGTGAGCAGTTCTTC	CATSGPTSGSLSSEQFF
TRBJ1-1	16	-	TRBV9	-	TGTGCCAGCAGCGACGGTCGCGGGACTCTGAACACTGAAGCTTTCTTT	CASSDGRGTLNTEAFF
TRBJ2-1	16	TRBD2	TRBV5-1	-	TGCGCCAGCAGCTTGGAACTAGCGGGAGAAGGGAATGAGCAGTTCTTC	CASSLELAGEGNEQFF
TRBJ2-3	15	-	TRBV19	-	TGTGCCAGTAGTATAGGGCAGATCAGCACAGATACGCAGTATTTT	CASSIGQISTDTQYF
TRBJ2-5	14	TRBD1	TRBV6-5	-	TGTGCCAGCAGCCCGGGACAGGGCGGGGAGACCCAGTACTTC	CASSPGQGGETQYF
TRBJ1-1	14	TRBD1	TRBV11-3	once	TGTGCCAGCAGCCAGGGACAGTTGAACACTGAAGCTTTCTTT	CASSQGQLNTEAFF